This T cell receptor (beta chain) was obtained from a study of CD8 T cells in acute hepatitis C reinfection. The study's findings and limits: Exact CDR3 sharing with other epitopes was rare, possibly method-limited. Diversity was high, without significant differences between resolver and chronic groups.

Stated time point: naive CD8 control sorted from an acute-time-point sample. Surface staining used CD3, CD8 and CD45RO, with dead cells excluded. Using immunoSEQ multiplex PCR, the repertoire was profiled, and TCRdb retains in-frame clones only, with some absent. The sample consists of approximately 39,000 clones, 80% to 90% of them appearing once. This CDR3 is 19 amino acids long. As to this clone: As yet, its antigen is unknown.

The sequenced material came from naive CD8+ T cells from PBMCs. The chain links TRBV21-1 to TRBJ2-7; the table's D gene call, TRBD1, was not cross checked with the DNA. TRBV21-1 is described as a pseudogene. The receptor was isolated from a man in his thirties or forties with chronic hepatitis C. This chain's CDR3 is CASSKPSSGTGVIDHEQYF. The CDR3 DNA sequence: TGTGCCAGCAGCAAACCCTCCTCCGGGACAGGGGTGATAGACCACGAGCAGTACTTC.